This T cell receptor (beta chain) emerged from a study of CD8+CD57+ T cells in acquired aplastic anemia (dated by TCRdb to the late 2010s). Turning to the overall study: Extracted DNA from sorted CD4+ and CD8+ cells averaged around 2.9 ug, ranging from roughly 0.2 to 30 ug. CD8+CD57+ expansion was defined as frequency above the mean frequency observed in healthy subjects. General study outcomes and caveats: About 29 CD8+ CDR3 sequences were found to be shared between patients and controls, but these sequences appeared to be highly expressed in patients and within the immunodominant clones of the patients. No significant difference in CD8+ Simpson's diversity was found between patients and healthy controls (P=0.060).

CDR1 and CDR2 are read off the germline V gene (reference sequence) as LNHNV and YYDKDF. From the cysteine through the phenylalanine, the CDR3 covers 14 amino acids. CDR3 DNA is the only sequence kept; it has 42 bases, read in frame from the first base. The V end gives up 0 bases and the J end 3 bases, leaving 1 base in the junction not matched to a gene. As for this clonotype: Its recognized antigen is unknown. Nothing much larger sits one base from this clone, and base qualities are not available.

Flow cytometry had shown CD8+CD57+ cell expansion in the patients selected for sequencing. Every patient had severe acquired aplastic anemia, diagnosed using the International Study of Aplastic Anemia and Agranulocytosis and Camitta criteria. At the time blood was sampled, none of the patients had received any therapy. The study deep-sequenced TCR repertoires of sorted CD4+ and CD8+ blood T cells from severe aplastic anemia patients and healthy subjects. Patients were enrolled under clinicaltrials.gov protocols 00001620, 01623167, 00001397, 00071045, 00081523 and 00961064 in the USA. Ficoll-Paque density gradient centrifugation was used to isolate peripheral blood mononuclear cells. Before DNA extraction, CD4+ and CD8+ T cells were sorted by FACS or by magnetic beads. TCR beta VDJ combination and CDR3 sequence profiling used genomic DNA as the template. TCR repertoire sequencing was run on an Illumina HiSeq 2000. From the authors' description of their analysis: Repertoire assessment relied on Simpson's diversity index, CDR3 size and DJ length profiles, and TRBV/TRBJ rearrangement plots. The immunodominant clone was defined as the most abundant DNA sequence in deep sequencing data. CDR3 amino acid sequences were checked for sharing between subjects and were compared against published repertoires and the VDJdb database. The public sequencing data were trimmed at Q25 with fastp and processed into clonotypes with MiXCR by TCRdb, which kept only in-frame beta chains. Duplicate CDR3 protein sequences are folded into a single record with the most common DNA and genes. The V and J calls follow TCRdb's processing rather than the paper's. Recorded for this sample are 150,000 or so distinct CDR3 sequences; about 54% of them occurred a single time. The leading ten clones occupy 12% of the sample.

The sequence came from a human donor with aplastic anemia. This chain joins TRBV15 to TRBJ2-7; 8 bases in the junction line up with TRBD1. The sample was sorted CD4+, CD8+, or CD8+CD57+ T cells (not recorded which) from PBMCs. The nucleotide sequence reads as follows: TGTGCCACCAGCAGAGACGGACAGGGCTACGAGCAGTACTTC. This translates into CATSRDGQGYEQYF.